Presented here are 10 T cell receptor beta chains from one specimen sequenced in a study of beta chain features in type 1 diabetes. Study-wide findings and caveats: Moderate yet significant TCRB CDR3 shortening was seen in Type 1 diabetes patients in all four CD4+ subsets.

Every isolated RNA sample was fully reverse transcribed, so sequencing captured expressed TCRB transcripts. Sequencing used immunoSEQ multiplex PCR; TCRdb keeps in-frame clones, though not all of them. The sample comprises approximately 600,000 clones, roughly an eighth of which are singletons, and 0.095% to 0.15% rests with the top ten. Their target antigens are unknown. The sample taken for sequencing was naive CD4+ T cells from blood. The receptors come from a man in his thirties or forties with type 1 diabetes.

The gene calls are TRBV4-1 and TRBJ2-7; 10 bases agree with TRBD1. The V segment lost 4 bases and the J segment 5 bases; nucleotides outside the gene matches: 5. The CDR3 runs to 14 residues. Germline V CDR1 and CDR2: MGHRA, YSYEKL. This CDR3 is CASSRDRGFDEQYF. CDR3 DNA sequence: TGCGCCAGCAGCCGGGACAGGGGATTCGACGAGCAGTACTTC.

This clone was seen a handful of times. The gene calls are TRBV6-1 and TRBJ2-7; unclear D gene. Germline CDR1 and CDR2: MNHNS and SASEGT. The CDR3 sequence is 14 residues long. V lost 1 base, J lost 0 bases, and 7 bases lay in between. This CDR3 is CASSEGRHSYEQYF. CDR3 DNA sequence: TGTGCCAGCAGTGAAGGCCGGCACTCCTACGAGCAGTACTTC.

The chain employs TRBV7-9 and TRBJ1-2; D gene ambiguous. Germline V gene lookup returns CDR1 SEHNR and CDR2 FQNEAQ (reference sequence). The CDR3 runs to 16 residues. Trimming cost V 5 bases and J 4 bases, with 20 bases left between them. DNA of the CDR3: TGTGCCAGCAGCCCCCCGGGGATAAGCTCAGGCTATGGCTACACCTTC. Protein: CASSPPGISSGYGYTF.

The chain employs TRBV29-1 and TRBJ2-1; D gene unclear. V lost 5 bases and J lost 15, with 17 bases in between. Germline assignment: CDR1 SQVTM and CDR2 ANQGSEA. The CDR3 covers 11 residues. The CDR3 is CSVHVGSFRFF. CDR3 sequence (DNA): TGCAGCGTTCACGTTGGGTCATTTAGGTTCTTC.

The chain is built from TRBV7-2 and TRBJ2-7; either TRBD1 or TRBD2 may supply D (7 bases each). V gave up 0 bases and J gave up 2 bases, with 11 bases separating them. This CDR3 region has 15 residues. Germline-derived CDR1 and CDR2 are SGHTA and FQGNSA. The CDR3 sequence: CASSLAAGGAYEQYF. The CDR3 DNA follows: TGTGCCAGCAGCTTAGCGGCAGGGGGGGCCTACGAGCAGTACTTC. Combining the CDR3 with reference TRBV7-2 and TRBJ2-7 gives the whole variable domain GAGVSQSPSNKVTEKGKDVELRCDPISGHTALYWYRQSLGQGLEFLIYFQGNSAPDKSGLPSDRFSAERTGGSVSTLTIQRTQQEDSAVYLCASSLAAGGAYEQYFGPGTRLTVT.

V gene TRBV29-1 combines with J gene TRBJ2-2; 10 nucleotides line up with TRBD1. Per germline, CDR1 SQVTM and CDR2 ANQGSEA. V shed 5 bases and J 2 bases; nucleotides not matched to a gene: 8. CDR3 size: 16 residues. CDR3 sequence: CSVSVGTGVNTGELFF. DNA of the CDR3: TGCAGCGTTAGCGTCGGGACAGGGGTAAACACCGGGGAGCTGTTTTTT.

V usage is TRBV21-1 and J usage is TRBJ2-7. TRBV21-1 is a pseudogene. The CDR3 extends over 15 amino acids. DNA for the CDR3: TGTGCCAGCAGCAAACTGACGACCCGTTACTACGAGCAGTACTTC. Protein product: CASSKLTTRYYEQYF.

The rearrangement links TRBV9 to TRBJ2-7; TRBD1 is a possible D gene (6 bases). From germline, CDR1 is SGDLS and CDR2 YYNGEE. Trimming pared 5 bases from V and 0 bases from J, leaving 12 bases between. This CDR3 comprises 14 residues. The CDR3 DNA is TGTGCCAGCAGTAGGGCAGGGGACTCCTACGAGCAGTACTTC. Its translation: CASSRAGDSYEQYF.

This clone was seen more than once but under ten times. The V gene is TRBV6-5, the J gene TRBJ1-3, with TRBD1 matching over 7 bases. Germline V lookup: CDR1 MNHEY, CDR2 SVGAGI. This CDR3 region has 14 residues. J lost 2 bases, V lost 8 bases, and 6 bases had no gene match. The CDR3 loop reads CASRKTGAGNTIYF. DNA of the CDR3: TGTGCCAGCCGGAAAACAGGGGCTGGAAACACCATATATTTT.

This clone has a handful of counts. The rearrangement uses TRBV9 and TRBJ1-2; 7 bases line up with TRBD1. CDR3 length equals 14 residues. With V trimmed by 4 bases and J by 5 bases, 8 bases remained unmatched. Germline CDR1 SGDLS, CDR2 YYNGEE. In DNA, the CDR3 is TGTGCCAGCAGCCGAGGGGACAGTACTTATGGCTACACCTTC. It yields the protein CASSRGDSTYGYTF. Full variable domain (rest looked up from reference TRBV9 and TRBJ1-2): DSGVTQTPKHLITATGQRVTLRCSPRSGDLSVYWYQQSLDQGLQFLIQYYNGEERAKGNILERFSAQQFPDLHSELNLSSLELGDSALYFCASSRGDSTYGYTFGSGTRLTVV.